This TCR delta chain was captured in a study of Vδ1+ human thymocytes. Findings of the study overall: Thymic TRG and TRD repertoires appeared highly polyclonal.

V was clipped by 0 bases and J by 2 bases; unmatched bases: 15. This CDR3 has 19 amino acids. Germline loops: CDR1 TSWWSYY, CDR2 QGS. Sequences come from RNA converted to cDNA by reverse transcription. CDR3 amplicons came from multiplex PCR with pooled V-gene forward and constant-region reverse primers. TCRdb re-called clones from the multiplex PCR reads via CATT. The table lists under 80,000 delta-chain clones, around 35% of them singletons. On this clone: The antigen is not known. Other nucleotide sequences from this sample produce the same CDR3.

This sequence was found in a boy under three years old who had congenital heart surgery. The genes are TRDV1 and TRDJ1; 7 bases are a match to TRDD3. Source material: Vdelta1+ gamma-delta thymocytes from the thymus. As to subset: FACS-sorted CD3+ TCRalphabeta- TCRVdelta1+ TCRVdelta2- thymocytes. CDR3 protein: CALGELSNVLGYRTDKLIF. CDR3 DNA sequence: TGTGCTCTTGGGGAACTAAGTAACGTCTTGGGATACAGGACCGATAAACTCATCTTT.